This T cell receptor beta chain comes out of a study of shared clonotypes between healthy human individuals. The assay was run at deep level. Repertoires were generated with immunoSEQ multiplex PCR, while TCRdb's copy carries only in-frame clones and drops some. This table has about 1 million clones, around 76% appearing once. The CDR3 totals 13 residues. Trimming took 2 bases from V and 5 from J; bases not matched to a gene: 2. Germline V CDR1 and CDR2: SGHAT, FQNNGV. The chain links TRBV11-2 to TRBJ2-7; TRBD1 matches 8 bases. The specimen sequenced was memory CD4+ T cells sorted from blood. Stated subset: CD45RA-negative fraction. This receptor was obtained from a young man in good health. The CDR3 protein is CASSLNRGDEQYF. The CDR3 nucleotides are TGTGCCAGCAGCTTAAACAGGGGGGACGAGCAGTACTTC.